These 2 T cell receptor beta chains share one sample of origin, sequenced in a study. Each CDR3 protein gets one entry after TCRdb re-called the 5' RACE reads with MiXCR. The data contain roughly 45,000 distinct CDR3 sequences, 30% of them singletons. Specimen: tumor-infiltrating memory CD4+ T cells sorted from the breast tumor. Subset in this sample: memory CD4+ T cells, CD4+CD45RO+CD25-. The receptors were sampled from a female donor with breast cancer.

On this clonotype: A junction boundary mismatches the germline segment, possibly from a read error. The V call is TRBV10-2, the J call TRBJ1-5, with D possibly matching TRBD1 (5 bases). Germline lookup yields CDR1 WSHSY and CDR2 SAAADI. The CDR3 has 14 residues. The CDR3 sequence: CASRGGHSSQPQHF. The CDR3 DNA follows: TGCGCCAGCAGGGGAGGACATAGCAGTCAGCCCCAGCATTTT.

The CDR3 region is CATSATGNDNEQFF. The CDR3 nucleotides read TGTGCCACCAGTGCTACAGGGAATGACAATGAGCAGTTCTTC. The chain uses TRBV24-1 and TRBJ2-1; perhaps TRBD1 as D (6 bases). Trimming pared 5 bases from V and 5 bases from J, leaving 12 bases between. The CDR3 contains 14 residues. The V gene's germline CDR1 is KGHDR and CDR2 SFDVKD.